Shown below are 26 T cell receptor beta chains from a single sample sequenced in a study of T cell responses to AZD1222 COVID-19 vaccine. Measured with immunoSEQ multiplex PCR; TCRdb has only the in-frame clones, and not every one. The sample comprises 86,000 or so clones, around nine tenths of which are singletons, and approximately 2.1% rests with the top ten. The sample in question was peripheral blood, obtained on day 0 of AZD1222 vaccination. The receptors shown here come from an adult in good health.

The CDR3 region has the DNA TGTGCCAGCAGCCAAGATTTACTAGCGGGAGGACGGGGTGAGCAGTTCTTC. Protein sequence: CASSQDLLAGGRGEQFF. The chain couples TRBV3-1 (or the pseudogene TRBV3-2) to TRBJ2-1, with 12 bases fitting TRBD2. Germline CDR1 LGHDT, CDR2 YNNKEL (reference sequence). The CDR3 is 17 residues long. J gave up 9 bases and V 0 bases, and 9 bases lay outside the gene matches.

V gene TRBV5-1 combines with J gene TRBJ2-3; 10 bases agree with TRBD2. The CDR3 is 16 amino acids. The trim removed 3 bases at V and 6 bases at J, leaving 10 bases unmatched. In germline, CDR1 is SGHRS, CDR2 YFSETQ. Here the CDR3 reads CASSSDGVAGGDTQYF. The CDR3 DNA is TGCGCCAGCAGCTCCGATGGGGTAGCGGGAGGTGATACGCAGTATTTT.

The rearrangement uses TRBV11-2 and TRBJ2-7; D gene ambiguous. Per the germline V gene, CDR1 is SGHAT and CDR2 is FQNNGV. Trimming stripped 0 bases from V and 6 bases from J, with 15 bases between. This CDR3 is 15 amino acids long. CDR3 sequence: CASSLDGRRSGEQYF. The CDR3 DNA sequence: TGTGCCAGCAGCTTAGATGGTCGGCGTTCGGGCGAGCAGTACTTC. The complete variable domain, with remaining parts taken from reference TRBV11-2 and TRBJ2-7, reads EAGVAQSPRYKIIEKRQSVAFWCNPISGHATLYWYQQILGQGPKLLIQFQNNGVVDDSQLPKDRFSAERLKGVDSTLKIQPAKLEDSAVYLCASSLDGRRSGEQYFGPGTRLTVT.

J is TRBJ1-2 and V is TRBV5-5; D is undetermined. CDR3 length: 13 residues. V dropped 2 bases and J dropped 5 bases, with 10 bases sitting between them. Germline assignment: CDR1 SGHKS and CDR2 YYEKEE (reference sequence). The CDR3 loop reads CASSLHSDYGYTF. The DNA of the CDR3 is TGTGCCAGCAGCTTACACTCAGATTATGGCTACACCTTC. The full variable domain, completed using reference TRBV5-5 and TRBJ1-2, is DAGVTQSPTHLIKTRGQQVTLRCSPISGHKSVSWYQQVLGQGPQFIFQYYEKEERGRGNFPDRFSARQFPNYSSELNVNALLLGDSALYLCASSLHSDYGYTFGSGTRLTVV.

The gene calls are TRBV10-2 and TRBJ1-1; D is uncertain. The germline V and J ends were trimmed by 6 bases and 3 bases, with 11 bases remaining between them. This CDR3 has 13 residues. Germline V gives CDR1 WSHSY, CDR2 SAAADI. CDR3 protein: CASRDWGDTEAFF. In DNA form, the CDR3 reads TGCGCCAGCAGGGACTGGGGAGACACTGAAGCTTTCTTT.

This clone has just one count. V gene TRBV14 combines with J gene TRBJ2-2; TRBD1 or TRBD2 may be the D gene (5 bases each). This CDR3 has 17 amino acids. Germline CDR1 reads SGHDN; CDR2 reads FVKESK. V was trimmed by 2 bases and J by 2 bases, leaving 15 bases between them. As DNA, the CDR3 is TGTGCCAGCAGCCAATTCAAGGCAGGGAGTAACACCGGGGAGCTGTTTTTT. Translation: CASSQFKAGSNTGELFF.

This clone has just one count. V gene TRBV6-6 combines with J gene TRBJ2-2, with D unresolved. V shed 7 bases and J shed 1 base, with 10 bases lying between them. Germline loops: CDR1 MNHNY, CDR2 SVGAGI (reference sequence). This CDR3 is 14 amino acids long. The CDR3 loop is CASNRQLNTGELFF. As DNA, the CDR3 is TGTGCCAGCAACCGGCAGTTGAACACCGGGGAGCTGTTTTTT.

The V call is TRBV4-3, the J call TRBJ2-5; D might be TRBD2 (5 bases). Trimming cost V 0 bases and J 4 bases, with 9 bases left between them. CDR1 and CDR2 (germline): LGHNA, YSLEER. The CDR3 runs 14 residues. The CDR3 coding sequence is TGCGCCAGCAGCCAAGATGTAGGGAGAGAGACCCAGTACTTC. Residues: CASSQDVGRETQYF.

The V gene is TRBV5-1, the J gene TRBJ1-2; D remains ambiguous. V lost 4 bases, J lost 8 bases, and 18 bases lay in between. CDR3 length: 14 amino acids. Germline CDR1 reads SGHRS; CDR2 reads YFSETQ. CDR3 protein: CASSPAGRQWGYTF. CDR3 coding DNA: TGCGCCAGCAGCCCGGCCGGGAGGCAGTGGGGCTACACCTTC.

This rearrangement joins TRBV19 to TRBJ1-5; D not certain. This CDR3 is 13 amino acids long. V dropped 8 bases and J dropped 9 bases, with 17 bases sitting between them. Germline loops: CDR1 LNHDA, CDR2 SQIVND (reference sequence). The CDR3 sequence: CASPLWVRRPQHF. CDR3 bases: TGTGCCAGTCCCCTCTGGGTCAGGAGGCCCCAGCATTTT.

This chain uses TRBV11-2 with TRBJ1-2, with a possible D match to TRBD1 (5 bases). V gave up 4 bases and J gave up 8 bases, with 14 bases separating them. The CDR3 has 13 residues. Per the germline V gene, CDR1 is SGHAT and CDR2 is FQNNGV. The CDR3 region is CASSWSGAEGYTF. The CDR3 coding sequence is TGTGCCAGCAGCTGGAGTGGGGCAGAAGGCTACACCTTC.

The V gene is TRBV27, the J gene TRBJ2-5; TRBD1 might be the D (8 bases). The CDR3 has 13 amino acids. The V and J ends lost 8 bases and 7 bases respectively, with 17 bases between them. The germline CDR1 and CDR2 sequences are MNHEY and SMNVEV (reference sequence). The DNA of the CDR3 is TGTGCCAGCGGCGAACAGGGGGGGTTGACCCAGTACTTC. Residues: CASGEQGGLTQYF.

This clone has more than one count but fewer than ten. The chain employs TRBV27 and TRBJ2-7; no reliable D call. The CDR3 is 13 amino acids. Germline CDR1 reads MNHEY; CDR2 reads SMNVEV (reference sequence). V lost 2 bases to trimming and J lost 6 bases, with 11 bases between them. For the CDR3, the DNA is TGTGCCAGCAGTTTAGGCAGGTTTGTCGAGCAGTACTTC. Translating it yields CASSLGRFVEQYF.

The chain couples TRBV19 to TRBJ1-6; D remains ambiguous. Trimming left V 7 bases short and J 7 bases short, with 8 bases between. From germline, CDR1 is LNHDA and CDR2 SQIVND (reference sequence). The CDR3 sequence is 12 residues long. Written as DNA, the CDR3 is TGTGCCAGTAACTCCCAGAATTCACCCCTCCACTTT. Translation: CASNSQNSPLHF.

The chain combines TRBV5-6 with TRBJ1-5; 8 nucleotides line up with TRBD1. V was pared by 2 bases and J by 3 bases, with 4 bases of the junction left unmatched. CDR1 and CDR2 (germline): SGHDT, YYEEEE. The CDR3 runs to 15 residues. The CDR3 coding sequence is TGTGCCAGCAGCTTTGGGACAGGCGCCAATCAGCCCCAGCATTTT. Its protein product is CASSFGTGANQPQHF.

The chain links TRBV21-1 to TRBJ2-2; the table gives TRBD1 as D, unverified against the DNA. TRBV21-1 is deemed a pseudogene. The CDR3 totals 15 residues. In DNA form, the CDR3 reads TGTGCCAGCAGCGCCCTCCCCGGCAGGGCTGGGGAGCTGTTTTTT. The encoded protein is CASSALPGRAGELFF.

The gene calls are TRBV11-3 and TRBJ2-1; 7 nucleotides agree with TRBD2. This CDR3 is built from 15 residues. Germline trimming cut 5 bases from V and 4 bases from J; bases unmatched to any gene: 8. CDR1 and CDR2 from the germline V gene are SGHNT and YENEEA. The CDR3, as DNA: TGTGCCAGCAGCCCCCCGGGACTATTATACAATGAGCAGTTCTTC. Its protein is CASSPPGLLYNEQFF.

The gene calls are TRBV18 and TRBJ2-1; either TRBD1 or TRBD2 may supply D (5 bases each). The CDR3 is made up of 14 amino acids. Trimming removed 1 base from V and 9 bases from J, with 13 bases in between. Germline values: CDR1 KGHSH, CDR2 LQKENI. This chain's CDR3 is CASSPLGTPGEQFF. The CDR3 bases are TGTGCCAGCTCACCACTAGGGACCCCCGGTGAGCAGTTCTTC.

This sequence joins TRBV5-8 and TRBJ2-7; 7 nucleotides agree with TRBD1. Per the germline V gene, CDR1 is SGHTS and CDR2 is YDEGEE. The CDR3 is made up of 13 amino acids. The V and J ends lost 6 bases and 4 bases, in that order; junction bases with no gene match: 7. The CDR3 coding sequence is TGTGCCAGCACCCGGGACAGAGTATACGAGCAGTACTTC. Translated: CASTRDRVYEQYF.

The rearrangement joins TRBV19 to TRBJ1-6; 9 bases map to TRBD1. Germline V gene sequence: CDR1 LNHDA, CDR2 SQIVND (reference sequence). V shed 8 bases and J 1 base; nucleotides not matched to a gene: 3. The CDR3 totals 15 residues. CDR3 sequence (DNA): TGTGCCAGTCGCGACAGGGGGTCCTATAATTCACCCCTCCACTTT. Encoded protein: CASRDRGSYNSPLHF.

The CDR3 protein is CASSPSYSGNTIYF. The CDR3 bases are TGCGCCAGCAGCCCGTCCTACTCTGGAAACACCATATATTTT. V is TRBV5-1 and J is TRBJ1-3; D not resolved. The ends were cut back, 4 bases at V and 0 bases at J, with 8 bases in the middle. CDR3 length: 14 residues. Germline CDR1 reads SGHRS; CDR2 reads YFSETQ.

The rearrangement joins TRBV5-1 to TRBJ1-2; maybe TRBD1 (5 bases). This CDR3 spans 15 amino acids. Germline V gives CDR1 SGHRS, CDR2 YFSETQ. V lost 4 bases and J lost 8, with 21 bases in between. CDR3 in DNA: TGCGCCAGCAGCCTTGGACACCCCCAACAAGGAGGCTACACCTTC. It translates to CASSLGHPQQGGYTF.

Note on this clone: A junction end diverges from the germline sequence, so it may reflect a read error. The chain links TRBV6-1 to TRBJ2-7; the match to TRBD2 covers 14 bases. The CDR3 is made up of 14 amino acids. Germline CDR1 is MNHNS and CDR2 is SASEGT. The CDR3 reads CASSEGGLAGAAHF. For the CDR3, the DNA is TGTGCCAGCAGTGAAGGGGGACTAGCGGGAGCCGCCCACTTC.

Of note for this clone: Different DNA sequences within this sample yield the same CDR3. The rearrangement links TRBV27 to TRBJ1-1; maybe TRBD1 (5 bases). There are 13 residues in the CDR3. Germline V gene sequence: CDR1 MNHEY, CDR2 SMNVEV (reference sequence). The germline V and J ends were trimmed by 2 bases and 1 base, with 5 bases remaining between them. The CDR3 region is CASSLTGNTEAFF. The CDR3 DNA is TGTGCCAGCAGTTTAACAGGGAACACTGAAGCTTTCTTT.

This chain joins TRBV5-1 and TRBJ2-7; tentatively, D is TRBD1 or TRBD2 (5 bases each). Germline CDR1 SGHRS, CDR2 YFSETQ. V was cut by 4 bases and J by 4 bases, with 15 bases left in between. There are 14 residues in the CDR3. Written as DNA, the CDR3 is TGCGCCAGCAGCCGACTTGGGACGGAGTACGAGCAGTACTTC. This sequence encodes CASSRLGTEYEQYF.

The chain couples TRBV3-1 (or the pseudogene TRBV3-2) to TRBJ1-3; D not resolved. Trimming left V 6 bases short and J 2 bases short, with 11 bases between. CDR3 length: 14 amino acids. Germline CDR1 is LGHDT and CDR2 is YNNKEL (reference sequence). This CDR3 reads CASRPVGTGNTIYF. CDR3 DNA: TGTGCCAGCAGGCCCGTGGGAACTGGAAACACCATATATTTT.